This entry lists 25 T cell receptor beta chains sequenced from one sample in a study of blood T cell repertoires in COVID-19. Produced via immunoSEQ multiplex PCR; TCRdb's table is partial and in-frame only. The data show approximately 530,000 clones, around nine tenths seen once. Sequenced: peripheral blood. These receptor sequences come from a woman aged 50 to 60 with COVID-19, enrolled during active disease.

The chain employs TRBV11-2 and TRBJ2-7; 7 positions agree with TRBD1. The length of the CDR3 is 15 residues. CDR1 SGHAT and CDR2 FQNNGV come from the germline V gene. V lost 1 base to trimming and J lost 2 bases; unmatched junction nucleotides: 5. Here the CDR3 DNA reads TGTGCCAGCAGCTTAGTAGACAGGGTGGCCTACGAGCAGTACTTC. Amino acid sequence: CASSLVDRVAYEQYF.

The rearrangement uses TRBV28 and TRBJ1-1, with TRBD1 identical over 9 bases. The CDR3 extends over 15 amino acids. The germline CDR1 and CDR2 sequences are MDHEN and SYDVKM. The J segment lost 11 bases and the V segment lost 4 bases, leaving 14 bases of the junction unmatched. CDR3 amino acids: CASSSLPGQGRGAFF. CDR3 nucleotide sequence: TGTGCCAGCAGTTCCCTACCGGGACAGGGTCGGGGGGCTTTCTTT.

The gene calls are TRBV30 and TRBJ1-1, with 11 nucleotides matching TRBD1. CDR1 and CDR2 from the germline V gene are GTSNPN and SVGIG (reference sequence). With V trimmed by 1 base and J by 3 bases, 7 bases remained unmatched. The CDR3 totals 16 residues. CDR3 residues: CAWSGGTGGYDTEAFF. CDR3 in DNA: TGTGCCTGGAGTGGGGGGACAGGGGGTTATGACACTGAAGCTTTCTTT.

V is TRBV5-1 and J is TRBJ2-2, with a tentative D call TRBD2 (5 bases). Germline CDR1 reads SGHRS; CDR2 reads YFSETQ. Trimming took off 4 bases at V and 7 bases at J, with 17 bases between the two ends. There are 15 residues in the CDR3. This CDR3 reads CASSPGIGYVGELFF. The CDR3 bases are TGCGCCAGCAGCCCCGGGATAGGGTACGTCGGGGAGCTGTTTTTT.

The count of this clone is one. Other nucleotide sequences in the sample specify the same CDR3. CDR3 protein: CASSLTGVDEQFF. For the CDR3, the DNA is TGCGCCAGCAGCTTGACGGGGGTGGATGAGCAGTTCTTC. The gene calls are TRBV5-1 and TRBJ2-1; tentatively, D is TRBD2 (6 bases). Germline V gene data show CDR1 as SGHRS and CDR2 as YFSETQ. V lost 1 base, J lost 8 bases, and 10 bases lay in between. This CDR3 is built from 13 residues.

This chain uses TRBV5-1 with TRBJ1-3, with 8 bases aligning to TRBD1. Germline CDR1 and CDR2: SGHRS and YFSETQ. Trimming cost V 6 bases and J 4 bases; bases outside gene matches: 6. CDR3 length: 14 amino acids. The CDR3 nucleotides are TGCGCCAGCAAAACTGGGACAGGAGGAAACACCATATATTTT. It specifies CASKTGTGGNTIYF.

CDR3 amino acids: CASSTPQGVGTEAFF. The CDR3 nucleotides are TGTGCCAGCAGCACTCCACAGGGGGTGGGCACTGAAGCTTTCTTT. The chain links TRBV21-1 to TRBJ1-1; the DNA was not used to check the table's D call, TRBD1. TRBV21-1 is marked as a pseudogene. CDR3 length: 15 residues.

The rearrangement uses TRBV12-3 or TRBV12-4 and TRBJ2-3; D ambiguous. CDR3 length: 11 residues. V lost 10 bases to trimming and J lost 5 bases, with 10 bases between them. The CDR3 DNA reads TGTGCCAACAAACCGGGAGATACGCAGTATTTT. The encoded protein is CANKPGDTQYF.

This sequence joins TRBV13 and TRBJ2-7, with 7 bases aligning to TRBD2. The CDR3 is 14 amino acids. Losses at the gene ends were 5 bases for V and 2 bases for J; bases not matched to a gene: 6. CDR1 and CDR2 from the germline V gene are PRHDT and FYEKMQ (reference sequence). CDR3 DNA: TGTGCCAGCAGCCTCGGGGGGATGACCTACGAGCAGTACTTC. Its translation is CASSLGGMTYEQYF.

The CDR3 loop is CASSSPGQLRNSPLHF. CDR3 nucleotides: TGTGCCAGCAGTTCCCCGGGACAGCTACGCAATTCACCCCTCCACTTT. The chain joins TRBV28 to TRBJ1-6; 7 nucleotides align to TRBD1. The CDR3 contains 16 residues. Unmatched junction bases numbered 10, after V lost 4 bases and J lost 7 bases. Germline CDR1 is MDHEN and CDR2 is SYDVKM.

The chain employs TRBV4-1 and TRBJ2-7; D is possibly TRBD2 (6 bases). V gave up 1 base and J gave up 1 base, with 8 bases separating them. The V gene's germline CDR1 is MGHRA and CDR2 YSYEKL. The CDR3 consists of 14 residues. This chain's CDR3 is CASSQVTSSYEQYF. Here the CDR3 DNA reads TGCGCCAGCAGCCAAGTGACTAGTTCCTACGAGCAGTACTTC.

The V and J genes are TRBV6-5 and TRBJ1-1; tentatively, D is TRBD1 (6 bases). There are 15 residues in the CDR3. CDR1 and CDR2 from the germline V gene are MNHEY and SVGAGI. Trimming stripped 6 bases from V and 0 bases from J, with 14 bases between. The CDR3 reads CASRTDRIMNTEAFF. The DNA for the CDR3 is TGTGCCAGCAGAACCGACAGGATAATGAACACTGAAGCTTTCTTT.

The chain recombines TRBV24-1 with TRBJ2-2; 9 nucleotides match TRBD2. V dropped 11 bases and J dropped 6; count of bases not matched to a gene: 6. This CDR3 contains 13 residues. Germline CDR1 KGHDR, CDR2 SFDVKD. This CDR3 is CASPGTSPGELFF. The CDR3 nucleotides read TGTGCCAGTCCCGGGACTAGCCCCGGGGAGCTGTTTTTT.

CDR3 residues: CASSEAGGSNTGELFF. CDR3 nucleotides: TGTGCCAGCAGTGAGGCAGGGGGCTCGAACACCGGGGAGCTGTTTTTT. The V and J genes are TRBV6-1 and TRBJ2-2, with 8 bases that match TRBD1. CDR3 length equals 16 residues. CDR1 is MNHNS and CDR2 is SASEGT in the germline V gene. J gave up 0 bases and V 3 bases, and 3 bases lay outside the gene matches.

The chain couples TRBV19 to TRBJ1-1; the D gene is possibly TRBD1 (6 bases). The CDR3 covers 13 residues. Germline-derived CDR1 and CDR2 are LNHDA and SQIVND (reference sequence). V lost 7 bases to trimming and J lost 0 bases, with 9 bases between them. The CDR3, as DNA: TGTGCCAGTACCTGGACAGTGAACACTGAAGCTTTCTTT. As protein: CASTWTVNTEAFF.

The J gene is TRBJ2-5, the V gene TRBV5-1, with D tentatively TRBD2 (5 bases). The CDR3 is made up of 17 amino acids. Germline-derived CDR1 and CDR2 are SGHRS and YFSETQ. Trimming took 2 bases from V and 2 from J, leaving 19 bases between them. Written as DNA, the CDR3 is TGCGCCAGCAGCTTTGGTATGGGAGCAGGTGCGCAAGAGACCCAGTACTTC. Amino acid sequence: CASSFGMGAGAQETQYF.

J is TRBJ1-2 and V is TRBV29-1; 9 positions agree with TRBD1. J gave up 3 bases and V 3 bases, and 5 bases lay outside the gene matches. This CDR3 is built from 14 residues. In germline, CDR1 is SQVTM, CDR2 ANQGSEA. The CDR3 region is CSVDPGQGDYGYTF. CDR3 nucleotide sequence: TGCAGCGTTGATCCGGGACAGGGTGACTATGGCTACACCTTC.

DNA of the CDR3: TGTGCCATCAGTGACGGTTGGTCAGGAAACACCATATATTTT. Amino acid sequence: CAISDGWSGNTIYF. The chain links TRBV10-3 to TRBJ1-3; D uncertain. V was pared by 3 bases and J by 4 bases, with 10 bases between. This CDR3 has 14 amino acids. Per germline, CDR1 ENHRY and CDR2 SYGVKD.

The V call is TRBV30, the J call TRBJ1-2; the D gene is possibly TRBD1 (5 bases). CDR1 and CDR2 (germline): GTSNPN, SVGIG (reference sequence). V was clipped by 6 bases and J by 8 bases, with 13 bases between them. This CDR3 comprises 11 residues. CDR3 bases: TGTGCCTGCCTCCGGGGGATGGGCTACACCTTC. It specifies CACLRGMGYTF.

V usage is TRBV7-9 and J usage is TRBJ2-3, with 8 bases that match TRBD1. Germline CDR1 reads SEHNR; CDR2 reads FQNEAQ (reference sequence). The CDR3 totals 17 residues. Losses at the gene ends were 2 bases for V and 4 bases for J; bases not matched to a gene: 11. For the CDR3, the DNA is TGTGCCAGCAGCTTAAAGCCGGGACAGGCGAATGCAGATACGCAGTATTTT. Translated, it gives CASSLKPGQANADTQYF. The variable domain in full, completed from reference TRBV7-9 and TRBJ2-3, reads DTGVSQNPRHKITKRGQNVTFRCDPISEHNRLYWYRQTLGQGPEFLTYFQNEAQLEKSRLLSDRFSAERPKGSFSTLEIQRTEQGDSAMYLCASSLKPGQANADTQYFGPGTRLTVL.

This sequence joins TRBV10-3 and TRBJ1-1, with D perhaps TRBD1 (5 bases). In germline, CDR1 is ENHRY, CDR2 SYGVKD. The CDR3 has 16 amino acids. V was trimmed by 2 bases and J by 0 bases, leaving 13 bases between them. The CDR3 DNA reads as TGTGCCATCAGTGAGACCACGGGACTCATGAACACTGAAGCTTTCTTT. As protein: CAISETTGLMNTEAFF.

This clone was seen a handful of times. The gene calls are TRBV13 and TRBJ2-7, with 9 bases fitting TRBD1. The CDR3 consists of 15 residues. The ends lost 5 bases at V and 5 bases at J; junction bases unmatched: 10. Germline CDR1 is PRHDT and CDR2 is FYEKMQ (reference sequence). The CDR3 loop reads CASSGRGQGRNEQYF. The CDR3 nucleotides read TGTGCCAGCAGCGGACGGGGACAGGGTAGGAACGAGCAGTACTTC.

J is TRBJ1-1 and V is TRBV2; TRBD1 matches 9 bases. Per germline, CDR1 SNHLY and CDR2 FYNNEI. V shed 5 bases and J 5 bases; nucleotides not matched to a gene: 3. The CDR3 is 13 residues long. CDR3 coding DNA: TGTGCCAGCAGTCGGGACAGGGAGACTGAAGCTTTCTTT. Residues: CASSRDRETEAFF.

The J gene is TRBJ1-2, the V gene TRBV5-6, with 7 bases aligning to TRBD1. Germline V lookup: CDR1 SGHDT, CDR2 YYEEEE. This CDR3 has 14 residues. V dropped 5 bases and J dropped 2; count of bases not matched to a gene: 6. CDR3 DNA: TGTGCCAGCAGTGGCGACAGGGTAAACTATGGCTACACCTTC. Translated, it gives CASSGDRVNYGYTF. The full variable domain, with the rest looked up from reference TRBV5-6 and TRBJ1-2, is DAGVTQSPTHLIKTRGQQVTLRCSPKSGHDTVSWYQQALGQGPQFIFQYYEEEERQRGNFPDRFSGHQFPNYSSELNVNALLLGDSALYLCASSGDRVNYGYTFGSGTRLTVV.

The gene calls are TRBV6-5 and TRBJ1-4, with TRBD1 matching over 10 bases. Germline V CDR1 and CDR2: MNHEY, SVGAGI. CDR3 size: 15 residues. J gave up 8 bases and V 6 bases, and 9 bases lay outside the gene matches. The CDR3 DNA reads as TGTGCCAGCAGCCGCTCCGGGACAGGGGTAGAAAAACTGTTTTTT. Translated, it gives CASSRSGTGVEKLFF.